Listed here are 15 T cell receptor beta chains from one sample, sequenced in a study of blood T cell repertoires in COVID-19. TCRdb's copy holds only in-frame clones and misses some; the assay was immunoSEQ multiplex PCR. The sample gives 70,000 to 95,000 clones, around 80% of which show up once; about a fifth is in the top ten. Material for sequencing was peripheral blood. Every receptor here comes from a human donor in a cohort sampled during active COVID-19.

Comments on this clone: In the same sample, other DNA sequences code for this CDR3. This chain joins TRBV6-5 and TRBJ1-5, with D possibly matching TRBD1 (6 bases). Germline loops: CDR1 MNHEY, CDR2 SVGAGI. This CDR3 is built from 15 residues. The V gene lost 5 bases and the J gene lost 0 bases, with 11 bases spanning the gap. The CDR3 nucleotides read TGTGCCAGCAGTACGGACAGAGGTAGCAATCAGCCCCAGCATTTT. Translating gives CASSTDRGSNQPQHF.

This chain joins TRBV12-3 or TRBV12-4 and TRBJ2-7; 7 bases are a match to TRBD2. With V trimmed by 7 bases and J by 6 bases, 9 bases remained unmatched. The CDR3 is 13 amino acids. The CDR3 here is CASMTSWSGEQYF. The CDR3 coding sequence is TGTGCCAGCATGACTAGCTGGTCGGGCGAGCAGTACTTC.

This chain uses TRBV28 with TRBJ2-3; 8 positions match TRBD2. This CDR3 comprises 17 residues. The V gene's germline CDR1 is MDHEN and CDR2 SYDVKM. V dropped 2 bases and J dropped 3; count of bases not matched to a gene: 10. The CDR3 reads CASSLPGGRFRTDTQYF. The CDR3 coding sequence is TGTGCCAGCAGTTTACCGGGGGGGCGATTTAGGACAGATACGCAGTATTTT.

The J gene is TRBJ1-1, the V gene TRBV30; D not certain. Germline V gene data show CDR1 as GTSNPN and CDR2 as SVGIG (reference sequence). The CDR3 is 14 amino acids. With 0 bases removed from V and 3 bases from J, the gap between germline ends came to 11 bases. CDR3 residues: CAWSVAIGDTEAFF. In DNA form, the CDR3 reads TGTGCCTGGAGTGTGGCCATCGGGGACACTGAAGCTTTCTTT.

The chain recombines TRBV18 with TRBJ2-2; 10 bases map to TRBD1. CDR3 length: 15 residues. Germline V gene data show CDR1 as KGHSH and CDR2 as LQKENI. With V trimmed by 2 bases and J by 3 bases, 0 bases remained unmatched. Written as DNA, the CDR3 is TGTGCCAGCTCACCAGGGACAGGGGACACCGGGGAGCTGTTTTTT. Translating gives CASSPGTGDTGELFF.

The rearrangement joins TRBV27 to TRBJ2-6; 7 bases align to TRBD1. With 7 bases clipped from V and 1 base from J, the junction kept 13 bases outside the gene matches. The CDR3 consists of 18 residues. Germline CDR1 and CDR2: MNHEY and SMNVEV (reference sequence). CDR3 DNA: TGTGCCAGCACTCGACGGACCGGGACAGCTTCTGGGGCCAACGTCCTGACTTTC. This sequence encodes CASTRRTGTASGANVLTF.

The chain is built from TRBV5-1 and TRBJ2-2; D may be TRBD2 (6 bases). Germline CDR1 SGHRS, CDR2 YFSETQ. V was shortened by 3 bases and J by 4 bases, with 13 bases between the two germline ends. The CDR3 has 15 residues. CDR3 protein: CASSWDGGGTGELFF. In DNA form, the CDR3 reads TGCGCCAGCAGCTGGGACGGGGGTGGCACCGGGGAGCTGTTTTTT.

Here the CDR3 DNA reads TGTGCCAGCAGTGAAACCAGCTCTGGAAACACCATATATTTT. Translation: CASSETSSGNTIYF. This chain joins TRBV6-1 and TRBJ1-3; D unresolved. Trimming removed 2 bases at V and 0 bases at J, with 5 bases between. CDR3 length: 14 amino acids. CDR1 and CDR2 (germline): MNHNS, SASEGT.

The V call is TRBV19, the J call TRBJ2-7; D may be TRBD2 (6 bases). Germline loops: CDR1 LNHDA, CDR2 SQIVND (reference sequence). The CDR3 has 16 amino acids. The V end was cut by 5 bases, the J end by 3 bases, with 20 bases between. The chain's CDR3 is CASSPSGETGLYEQYF. Written as DNA, the CDR3 is TGTGCCAGTAGTCCCTCCGGGGAGACGGGACTCTACGAGCAGTACTTC.

This chain links TRBV4-1 with TRBJ1-1; D is perhaps TRBD1 (6 bases). Germline-derived CDR1 and CDR2 are MGHRA and YSYEKL. V was trimmed by 3 bases and J by 1 base, leaving 18 bases between them. The CDR3 contains 17 residues. CDR3 sequence (DNA): TGCGCCAGCAGCCAGCCTAATGGGGGGGCCGGGAACACTGAAGCTTTCTTT. Translation: CASSQPNGGAGNTEAFF.

In its sample, this clone was seen once. The chain couples TRBV19 to TRBJ1-2; 7 bases match TRBD1. Per germline, CDR1 LNHDA and CDR2 SQIVND (reference sequence). The CDR3 covers 14 residues. J gave up 5 bases and V 8 bases, and 11 bases lay outside the gene matches. The CDR3: CASQYRGTWYGYTF. Written as DNA, the CDR3 is TGTGCCAGTCAGTACAGGGGAACTTGGTATGGCTACACCTTC. Looking up the rest from reference TRBV19 and TRBJ1-2 gives the full variable domain: DGGITQSPKYLFRKEGQNVTLSCEQNLNHDAMYWYRQDPGQGLRLIYYSQIVNDFQKGDIAEGYSVSREKKESFPLTVTSAQKNPTAFYLCASQYRGTWYGYTFGSGTRLTVV.

This clone showed up just once. The chain joins TRBV12-3 or TRBV12-4 to TRBJ2-5, with TRBD1 matching 7 bases. The CDR3 has 13 amino acids. Unmatched junction bases numbered 8, after V lost 8 bases and J lost 5 bases. The CDR3, as DNA: TGTGCCAGCCAAGACAGGGTAGATGAGACCCAGTACTTC. Translated, it gives CASQDRVDETQYF.

Only a few counts were recorded for this clone. J is TRBJ2-1 and V is TRBV5-1; 12 bases fit TRBD2. CDR3 length: 17 amino acids. CDR1 and CDR2 from the germline V gene are SGHRS and YFSETQ. The junction had 11 bases not matched to a gene; V was cut back by 3 bases and J by 7 bases. The CDR3 bases are TGCGCCAGCAGCTCAGGGTCCCTAGCGGGGGGGCTTAATGAGCAGTTCTTC. This gives the protein CASSSGSLAGGLNEQFF.

The rearrangement uses TRBV11-2 and TRBJ2-1; TRBD2 matches 7 bases. Germline CDR1 is SGHAT and CDR2 is FQNNGV. J lost 9 bases, V lost 0 bases, and 8 bases had no gene match. There are 15 residues in the CDR3. The CDR3 here is CASSLETSWDGEQFF. CDR3 bases: TGTGCCAGCAGCTTAGAGACTAGCTGGGATGGTGAGCAGTTCTTC.

The chain links TRBV27 to TRBJ2-2; TRBD2 might be the D (6 bases). The V end lost 7 bases, the J end lost 4 bases, and 10 bases lay between the germline ends. The CDR3 runs 13 residues. Germline CDR1 and CDR2: MNHEY and SMNVEV (reference sequence). The CDR3 DNA is TGTGCCAGCACGCAGGGAGGCACCGGGGAGCTGTTTTTT. Protein sequence: CASTQGGTGELFF.